This TCR beta chain was sequenced during a study of T-cell memory formation after mild COVID-19. MiXCR, run by TCRdb on the 5' RACE reads, gives a single entry per CDR3 protein. The sample shows about 610,000 distinct CDR3 sequences, 15% to 20% of them seen only once. V was pared by 3 bases and J by 5 bases, with 7 bases between. The CDR3 totals 13 residues. Looked up from germline, CDR1 is KGHDR and CDR2 is SFDVKD. Broader study findings: A subset of responding clones appeared in pre-infection memory, suggesting cross-reactive memory joined. CD8+ contracting clones occupied EMRA, while CD4+ ones occupied mainly CM and EM.

As concerns this clonotype: Its antigen is unidentified.

The chain carries TRBV24-1 and TRBJ1-5; D might be TRBD1 (5 bases). This clonotype originated in an adult woman who had mild COVID-19 (a few samples of this study predate the infection). Cell type and time point are not known. Sequencing input: PBMCs or a T cell subset sorted from them (not recorded which). The CDR3 coding sequence is TGTGCCACCAGTGATGCAGGGCATCAGCCCCAGCATTTT. Its translation is CATSDAGHQPQHF.